This T cell receptor beta chain was sequenced for a study of T cells in localized non-small cell lung cancer. Findings and limits, study-wide: Uninvolved adjacent lung showed peak T cell clonality, exceeding tumor. An association was observed between higher blood T cell density and longer overall survival. Because sequencing included only one region (of the tumor), heterogeneity remains possible. In adjacent lung, a median roughly 62 of the top 100 tumor clones were found.

In the case of this clone: The antigen is undetermined.

J gave up 1 base and V 5 bases, and 2 bases lay outside the gene matches. Per germline, CDR1 GTSNPN and CDR2 SVGIG (reference sequence). The CDR3 totals 13 residues. Using immunoSEQ multiplex PCR, the repertoire was profiled, and TCRdb retains in-frame clones only, with some absent. The sample yields about 17,000 clones, around four fifths seen once. The sequences come from peripheral blood, collected before any cancer treatment. The chain has TRBV30 and TRBJ2-7; 10 bases are shared with TRBD1. The TCR sequence derives from an older male donor with stage III lung adenocarcinoma. DNA for the CDR3: TGTGCCTGGGACAGGGGGCGGTCCTACGAGCAGTACTTC. This sequence encodes CAWDRGRSYEQYF.